This T cell receptor (beta chain) was sequenced in a study of T-cell reconstitution after alpha-beta-depleted transplantation in children. V lost 3 bases and J 2 bases, leaving 8 bases between the germline ends. In germline, CDR1 is DFQATT, CDR2 SNEGSKA (reference sequence). This CDR3 is built from 13 residues. Molecular barcoding with unique molecular identifiers was used for the TCRbeta library. Each CDR3 protein gets one entry after TCRdb re-called the PCR reads with MiXCR. This sample has 500,000 to 600,000 distinct CDR3 sequences, with 30% to 35% found just once. The sample consisted of PBMCs from the stem cell graft donor, taken from the stem cell graft. V and J are TRBV20-1 and TRBJ2-1; D is unclear. The TCR sequence derives from a human donor who donated a stem cell graft to a child with aplastic anemia. The CDR3: CSASYTPYNEQFF. CDR3 coding DNA: TGCAGTGCTAGTTACACACCCTACAATGAGCAGTTCTTC.